These 2 T cell receptor beta chains share one sample of origin, sequenced in a study of cytotoxic CD8 clonotypes in ibrutinib-treated CLL. Profiled with immunoSEQ multiplex PCR; TCRdb holds only in-frame clones, not every one. The table has about 15,000 clones, under 65% seen once; the top ten hold less than 35%. Sequencing was performed on PBMCs, taken at an approximately 22-month disease-progression time point, from a patient treated with ibrutinib. The receptors come from a human donor with chronic lymphocytic leukemia.

The chain joins TRBV7-9 to TRBJ2-3, with D hard to call. The CDR3 contains 14 residues. Germline values: CDR1 SEHNR, CDR2 FQNEAQ (reference sequence). With 5 bases removed from V and 2 bases from J, the gap between germline ends came to 11 bases. CDR3 in DNA: TGTGCCAGCAGCCAAACCTCAGACACAGATACGCAGTATTTT. This codes for CASSQTSDTDTQYF.

V usage is TRBV5-4 and J usage is TRBJ1-6, with D possibly TRBD1 on 5 matching bases. The CDR3 extends over 15 amino acids. Trimming pared 4 bases from V and 8 bases from J, leaving 16 bases between. In germline, CDR1 is SGHNT, CDR2 YYREEE (reference sequence). Written as DNA, the CDR3 is TGTGCCAGCAGCAACGACGGGATGGGGGATTCACCCCTCCACTTT. Translation: CASSNDGMGDSPLHF. Using reference TRBV5-4 and TRBJ1-6 for the parts outside the CDR3, the full variable domain is ETGVTQSPTHLIKTRGQQVTLRCSSQSGHNTVSWYQQALGQGPQFIFQYYREEENGRGNFPPRFSGLQFPNYSSELNVNALELDDSALYLCASSNDGMGDSPLHFGNGTRLTVT.